This T cell receptor beta chain stems from a study of CD8+CD57+ T cells in acquired aplastic anemia. Investigators profiled TCR beta VDJ and CDR3 from genomic DNA template. TCRdb itself ran the reads through MiXCR, one entry per CDR3 protein. The data hold tens of thousands of distinct CDR3 sequences, with under 50% observed a single time. In germline, CDR1 is SGHTA, CDR2 FQGNSA. This CDR3 comprises 14 residues. The V and J ends lost 5 bases and 6 bases, in that order; junction bases with no gene match: 9. Ten or more counts support this clonotype. The V call is TRBV7-2, the J call TRBJ1-1, with 7 bases lining up with TRBD1. The sequenced sample was sorted CD4+, CD8+, or CD8+CD57+ T cells (not recorded which) from PBMCs. The TCR comes from a human donor in good health, serving as a control. The CDR3 loop reads CASSLTGFGAEAFF. The DNA of the CDR3 is TGTGCCAGCAGCCTGACAGGGTTCGGGGCTGAAGCTTTCTTT. Supplemented by reference TRBV7-2 and TRBJ1-1, the full variable domain reads GAGVSQSPSNKVTEKGKDVELRCDPISGHTALYWYRQSLGQGLEFLIYFQGNSAPDKSGLPSDRFSAERTGGSVSTLTIQRTQQEDSAVYLCASSLTGFGAEAFFGQGTRLTVV.